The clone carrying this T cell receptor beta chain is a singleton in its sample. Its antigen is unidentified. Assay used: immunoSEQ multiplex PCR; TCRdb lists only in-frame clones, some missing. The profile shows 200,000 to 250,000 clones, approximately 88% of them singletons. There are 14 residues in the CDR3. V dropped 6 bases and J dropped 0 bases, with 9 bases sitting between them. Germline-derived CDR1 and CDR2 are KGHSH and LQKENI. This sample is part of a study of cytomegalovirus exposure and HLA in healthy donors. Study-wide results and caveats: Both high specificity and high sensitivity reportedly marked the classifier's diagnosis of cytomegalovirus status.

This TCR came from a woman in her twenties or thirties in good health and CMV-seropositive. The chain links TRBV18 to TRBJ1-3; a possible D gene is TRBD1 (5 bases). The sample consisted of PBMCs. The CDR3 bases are TGTGCCAGCTCCCCAGGGCTCTCTGGAAACACCATATATTTT. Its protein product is CASSPGLSGNTIYF.